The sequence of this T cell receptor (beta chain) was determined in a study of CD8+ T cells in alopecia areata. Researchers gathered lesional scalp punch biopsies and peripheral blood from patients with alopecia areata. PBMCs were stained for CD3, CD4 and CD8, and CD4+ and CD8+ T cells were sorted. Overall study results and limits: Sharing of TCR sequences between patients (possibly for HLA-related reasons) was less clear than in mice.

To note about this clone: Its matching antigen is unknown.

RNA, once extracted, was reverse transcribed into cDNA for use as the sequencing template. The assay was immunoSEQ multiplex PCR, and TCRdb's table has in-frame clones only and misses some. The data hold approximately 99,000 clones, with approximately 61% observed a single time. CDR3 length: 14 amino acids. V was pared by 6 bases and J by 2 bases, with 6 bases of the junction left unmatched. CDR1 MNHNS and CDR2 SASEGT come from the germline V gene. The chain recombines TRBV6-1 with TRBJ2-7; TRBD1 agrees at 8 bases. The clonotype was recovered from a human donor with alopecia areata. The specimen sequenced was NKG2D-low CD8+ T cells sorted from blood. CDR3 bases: TGTGCCAGCAGCGGACAGGGAGCCACCTACGAGCAGTACTTC. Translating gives CASSGQGATYEQYF.